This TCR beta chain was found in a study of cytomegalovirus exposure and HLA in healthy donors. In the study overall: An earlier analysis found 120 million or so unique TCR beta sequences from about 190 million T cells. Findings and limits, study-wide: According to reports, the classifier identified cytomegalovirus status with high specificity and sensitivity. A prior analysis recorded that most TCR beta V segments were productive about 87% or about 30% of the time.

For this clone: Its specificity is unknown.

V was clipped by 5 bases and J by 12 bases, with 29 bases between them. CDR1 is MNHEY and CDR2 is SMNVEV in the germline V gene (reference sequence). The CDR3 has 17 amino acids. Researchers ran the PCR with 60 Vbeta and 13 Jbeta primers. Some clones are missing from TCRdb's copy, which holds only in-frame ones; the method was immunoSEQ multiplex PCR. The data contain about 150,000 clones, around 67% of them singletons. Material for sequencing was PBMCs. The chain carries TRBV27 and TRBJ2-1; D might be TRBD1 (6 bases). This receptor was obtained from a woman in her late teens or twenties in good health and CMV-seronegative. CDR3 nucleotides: TGTGCCAGCAGTACCCTCCTTTTGCCGGGACAAACGCCAGGGCAGTTCTTC. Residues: CASSTLLLPGQTPGQFF.